One and the same sample provided the 11 T cell receptor beta chains below, sequenced in a study of control samples from healthy donors and cancer patients. Assay used: immunoSEQ multiplex PCR; TCRdb lists only in-frame clones, some missing. The table includes 120,000 to 150,000 clones, roughly 90% detected once. Material: blood. All receptors derive from a young man in good health.

This chain joins TRBV6-2 or TRBV6-3 and TRBJ1-2; a possible D gene is TRBD1 (5 bases). This CDR3 is built from 13 residues. Germline V gene lookup returns CDR1 MNHEY and CDR2 SVGEGT. With 6 bases removed from V and 7 bases from J, the gap between germline ends came to 15 bases. This CDR3 reads CASSLKQGSGYTF. In DNA form, the CDR3 reads TGTGCCAGCAGCTTAAAGCAGGGCTCTGGCTACACCTTC.

The chain has TRBV29-1 and TRBJ1-1, with 10 bases identical to TRBD1. Germline V CDR1 and CDR2: SQVTM, ANQGSEA. V lost 1 base to trimming and J lost 5 bases; unmatched junction nucleotides: 1. The CDR3 totals 13 residues. The CDR3 region has the DNA TGCAGCGTTGAAGGACAGGGGGCAACTGAAGCTTTCTTT. Its translation: CSVEGQGATEAFF.

The chain uses TRBV6-2 or TRBV6-3 and TRBJ1-5, with D unresolved. The V end was cut by 4 bases, the J end by 4 bases, with 23 bases between. Germline values: CDR1 MNHEY, CDR2 SVGEGT. The CDR3 consists of 18 residues. As DNA, the CDR3 is TGTGCCAGCAGTTTTTTTCTACTCCGGTCGACCACTAATCAGCCCCAGCATTTT. Translated, it gives CASSFFLLRSTTNQPQHF.

The rearrangement joins TRBV29-1 to TRBJ2-7; D call uncertain. Trimming pared 4 bases from V and 3 bases from J, leaving 13 bases between. Germline V gene data show CDR1 as SQVTM and CDR2 as ANQGSEA. The CDR3 runs to 13 residues. CDR3 bases: TGCAGCGTTGCAGGATCCGCGTACTACGAGCAGTACTTC. Its protein product is CSVAGSAYYEQYF.

There are a few counts of this clone. The V and J genes are TRBV19 and TRBJ2-3; D is unresolved. V gave up 1 base and J gave up 4 bases, with 9 bases separating them. Per the germline V gene, CDR1 is LNHDA and CDR2 is SQIVND (reference sequence). This CDR3 is built from 14 residues. CDR3 nucleotides: TGTGCCAGTAGTATAGCAAGCAACGCAGATACGCAGTATTTT. Translated: CASSIASNADTQYF.

This sequence joins TRBV6-5 and TRBJ2-7; 9 bases align to TRBD2. Germline trimming cut 5 bases from V and 5 bases from J; bases unmatched to any gene: 10. The CDR3 sequence is 15 residues long. The germline V gene has CDR1 MNHEY and CDR2 SVGAGI. This CDR3 reads CASSTFAGGPHEQYF. The CDR3 DNA sequence: TGTGCCAGCAGTACCTTCGCGGGAGGGCCGCACGAGCAGTACTTC.

The genes are TRBV29-1 and TRBJ2-7, with D uncertain. The length of the CDR3 is 12 residues. V was shortened by 4 bases and J by 0 bases, with 7 bases between the two germline ends. Germline loops: CDR1 SQVTM, CDR2 ANQGSEA. The CDR3 DNA reads TGCAGCGTTGTGGCGAGCTCCTACGAGCAGTACTTC. It is translated as CSVVASSYEQYF.

The J gene is TRBJ2-7, the V gene TRBV5-1; D unresolved. Looked up from germline, CDR1 is SGHRS and CDR2 is YFSETQ. The ends were cut back, 3 bases at V and 6 bases at J, with 7 bases in the middle. The CDR3 length is 11 residues. CDR3 residues: CASSSGLEQYF. The CDR3 nucleotides read TGCGCCAGCAGCTCGGGCCTCGAGCAGTACTTC.

The chain joins TRBV15 to TRBJ2-7; perhaps D is TRBD1 or TRBD2 (5 bases each). The V gene's germline CDR1 is LNHNV and CDR2 YYDKDF (reference sequence). Trimming stripped 1 base from V and 2 bases from J, with 21 bases between. CDR3 length: 18 residues. CDR3 sequence: CATSRARGTPLAAYEQYF. Written as DNA, the CDR3 is TGTGCCACCAGCAGAGCCCGGGGCACTCCCCTAGCTGCCTACGAGCAGTACTTC.

This rearrangement joins TRBV6-5 to TRBJ1-5; D is unclear. This CDR3 has 16 residues. V was pared by 0 bases and J by 1 base, with 10 bases between. Germline V gives CDR1 MNHEY, CDR2 SVGAGI. CDR3 residues: CASSYSNRVSNQPQHF. CDR3 in DNA: TGTGCCAGCAGTTACTCGAATAGGGTCAGCAATCAGCCCCAGCATTTT.

Remarks on this clone: At the DNA level, this CDR3 is encoded by other sequences in the same sample as well. The chain carries TRBV7-2 and TRBJ2-1; TRBD2 agrees at 10 bases. J gave up 6 bases and V 1 base, and 3 bases lay outside the gene matches. The germline V gene has CDR1 SGHTA and CDR2 FQGNSA. This CDR3 is built from 15 residues. CDR3 amino acids: CASSLGLAGVNEQFF. CDR3 DNA: TGTGCCAGCAGCTTAGGGCTAGCGGGGGTCAATGAGCAGTTCTTC.